This T cell receptor beta chain was sequenced in a study of T-cell reconstitution after alpha-beta-depleted transplantation in children (dated by TCRdb to about 2016). About the investigation overall: The study quantitatively tracked T-cell immune reconstitution after TCRalphabeta/CD19-depleted allogeneic hematopoietic cell transplantation in children using TCR repertoire profiling.

Details on this clonotype: This clone's antigen is unknown. Nothing much larger sits one base from this clone, and base qualities are not available.

The library was prepared using PCR. The run used an Illumina HiSeq 2500. TCR libraries were prepared with molecular barcoding, using unique molecular identifiers to normalize TCRbeta repertoire quantification. TCRdb applied fastp at Q25 and MiXCR to the public reads, then kept only in-frame beta chains. For every CDR3 protein sequence, its rows merge into one entry that carries the most common genes and DNA. This sample is represented by 300,000 to 400,000 distinct CDR3 sequences; about an eighth of them were singletons. Of the sample, 4% to 5.5% falls within the top ten clones. Sequenced material: PBMCs, taken from the stem cell graft. This sequence originates from a human donor who donated a stem cell graft to a child with Fanconi anemia.

Read as DNA, the sequence is TGCGCCAGCAGCCGCTCGACTAGCGGGGGCTACGAGCAGTACTTC. Its translation reads: CASSRSTSGGYEQYF. The rearranged segments are TRBV4-1 and TRBJ2-7, with TRBD2 matching 12 junction bases. Measured from the cysteine to the phenylalanine, the CDR3 is 15 residues long. The CDR3 DNA has 45 bases and is translated from base 1. Here V drops 4 bases and J drops 3 bases, and the junction holds 4 bases not matched to any gene. As encoded in the germline V gene, CDR1 is MGHRA while CDR2 is YSYEKL.